These 5 T cell receptor beta chains originate from one sample sequenced in a study of cytomegalovirus exposure and HLA in healthy donors. In the PCR, 60 Vbeta and 13 Jbeta primers were used. This table comes from immunoSEQ multiplex PCR, and its TCRdb copy is limited to in-frame clones, with some not included. The sample holds roughly 120,000 clones; more than 80% are singletons and the top ten take about 2.5%. The source material was PBMCs. Receptors originate from a young man in good health and CMV-seronegative.

The chain combines TRBV5-4 with TRBJ1-1, with 7 nucleotides matching TRBD1. The V gene's germline CDR1 is SGHNT and CDR2 YYREEE (reference sequence). Unmatched junction bases numbered 7, after V lost 4 bases and J lost 4 bases. This CDR3 spans 14 amino acids. This CDR3 reads CASSMDPGGTEAFF. CDR3 coding DNA: TGTGCCAGCAGCATGGATCCAGGGGGCACTGAAGCTTTCTTT. Together with reference TRBV5-4 and TRBJ1-1, the CDR3 gives the full variable domain: ETGVTQSPTHLIKTRGQQVTLRCSSQSGHNTVSWYQQALGQGPQFIFQYYREEENGRGNFPPRFSGLQFPNYSSELNVNALELDDSALYLCASSMDPGGTEAFFGQGTRLTVV.

The chain combines TRBV25-1 with TRBJ2-7, with D possibly being TRBD1 (5 bases). This CDR3 spans 15 amino acids. The germline V and J ends were trimmed by 3 bases and 5 bases, with 17 bases remaining between them. CDR1 and CDR2 from the germline V gene are MGHDK and SYGVNS. The CDR3 DNA is TGTGCCAGCAGTGATTACACTCAGGGTTCTGACGAGCAGTACTTC. Protein: CASSDYTQGSDEQYF.

The chain combines TRBV19 with TRBJ2-3; a weak D match, TRBD2 (6 bases). Per germline, CDR1 LNHDA and CDR2 SQIVND (reference sequence). Trimming stripped 0 bases from V and 3 bases from J, with 13 bases between. There are 16 residues in the CDR3. The DNA for the CDR3 is TGTGCCAGTAGTATAGACGAGGGAGGAGCGACAGATACGCAGTATTTT. Amino acids: CASSIDEGGATDTQYF.

The chain carries TRBV7-9 and TRBJ1-1, with 7 bases fitting TRBD1. The CDR3 covers 15 residues. From germline, CDR1 is SEHNR and CDR2 FQNEAQ (reference sequence). V trimming: 3 bases; J trimming: 3 bases; junction bases outside the gene matches: 7. Here the CDR3 reads CASSFGRGLDTEAFF. The CDR3 DNA reads as TGTGCCAGCAGCTTTGGTAGGGGGCTTGACACTGAAGCTTTCTTT.

The gene calls are TRBV6-5 and TRBJ1-2; TRBD1 aligns across 7 bases. J lost 0 bases, V lost 2 bases, and 0 bases had no gene match. Germline CDR1 reads MNHEY; CDR2 reads SVGAGI. The CDR3 consists of 14 residues. CDR3 sequence reads: CASSYGTANYGYTF. The CDR3 DNA reads TGTGCCAGCAGTTACGGGACAGCTAACTATGGCTACACCTTC.